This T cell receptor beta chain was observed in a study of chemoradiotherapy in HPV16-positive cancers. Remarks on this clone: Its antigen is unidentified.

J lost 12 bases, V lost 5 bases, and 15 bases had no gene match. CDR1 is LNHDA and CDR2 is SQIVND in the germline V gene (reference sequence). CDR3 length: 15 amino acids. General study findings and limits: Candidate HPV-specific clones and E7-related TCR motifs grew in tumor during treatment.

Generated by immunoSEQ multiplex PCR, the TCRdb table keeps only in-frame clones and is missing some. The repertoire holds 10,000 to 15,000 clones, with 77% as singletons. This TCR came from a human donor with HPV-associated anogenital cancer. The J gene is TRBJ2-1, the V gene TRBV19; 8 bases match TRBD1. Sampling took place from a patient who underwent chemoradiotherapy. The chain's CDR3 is CASSARDRILDGQFF. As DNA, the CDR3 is TGTGCCAGTAGTGCCCGGGACAGGATATTGGATGGGCAGTTCTTC. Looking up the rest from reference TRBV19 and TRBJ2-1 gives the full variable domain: DGGITQSPKYLFRKEGQNVTLSCEQNLNHDAMYWYRQDPGQGLRLIYYSQIVNDFQKGDIAEGYSVSREKKESFPLTVTSAQKNPTAFYLCASSARDRILDGQFFGPGTRLTVL.